What follows are 26 T cell receptor beta chains derived from one specimen sequenced in a study of pediatric ulcerative colitis. Sequenced by immunoSEQ multiplex PCR; TCRdb stores in-frame clones only, minus some. Found here are more than 45,000 clones, 75% to 90% of them singletons; the top ten hold approximately 1.5%. The sequencing sample was made of blood. Every receptor here comes from a boy under 18 who was a control in a study of pediatric ulcerative colitis.

The rearrangement uses TRBV29-1 and TRBJ2-7; 10 positions match TRBD2. The CDR3 extends over 14 amino acids. J lost 0 bases, V lost 6 bases, and 5 bases had no gene match. The germline gives CDR1 SQVTM, CDR2 ANQGSEA. The chain's CDR3 is CSVRLAGLSYEQYF. As DNA, the CDR3 is TGCAGCGTAAGACTAGCGGGCCTCTCCTACGAGCAGTACTTC.

This clone was recorded once. The genes are TRBV28 and TRBJ2-5; no clear D. Germline values: CDR1 MDHEN, CDR2 SYDVKM. V lost 8 bases and J lost 5, with 18 bases in between. The CDR3 covers 14 residues. The CDR3 region is CASDKQLSRETQYF. CDR3 DNA sequence: TGTGCCAGCGATAAGCAGCTCTCGAGGGAGACCCAGTACTTC.

The chain recombines TRBV30 with TRBJ1-6; a weak D match, TRBD1 (6 bases). Germline V gives CDR1 GTSNPN, CDR2 SVGIG (reference sequence). Trimming shortened V by 2 bases and J by 9 bases, and 14 bases separated the two germline ends. The CDR3 is made up of 14 amino acids. This chain's CDR3 is CAWSRQDLSSPLHF. The CDR3 bases are TGTGCCTGGAGTCGACAGGACTTGAGTTCACCCCTCCACTTT.

This chain connects TRBV4-1 to TRBJ2-1; 8 nucleotides agree with TRBD1. The J segment lost 6 bases and the V segment lost 4 bases, leaving 11 bases of the junction unmatched. The V gene's germline CDR1 is MGHRA and CDR2 YSYEKL. This CDR3 contains 16 residues. CDR3 nucleotides: TGCGCCAGCAGCCTCTTTCGGGCAGGGGGCCGCAATGAGCAGTTCTTC. Translated: CASSLFRAGGRNEQFF.

V usage is TRBV20-1 and J usage is TRBJ2-1; the D is unclear. Germline values: CDR1 DFQATT, CDR2 SNEGSKA (reference sequence). The V end was cut by 0 bases, the J end by 13 bases, with 7 bases between. This CDR3 contains 10 residues. CDR3: CSARDSSQFF. For the CDR3, the DNA is TGCAGTGCTAGAGACTCGTCACAGTTCTTC.

The chain has TRBV5-6 and TRBJ2-2; 8 nucleotides line up with TRBD1. With 3 bases clipped from V and 3 bases from J, the junction kept 7 bases outside the gene matches. The CDR3 is 16 amino acids. Germline V gene lookup returns CDR1 SGHDT and CDR2 YYEEEE. The CDR3 loop is CASSSPRTGYTGELFF. The CDR3 DNA sequence: TGTGCCAGCAGCTCTCCCCGGACAGGGTACACCGGGGAGCTGTTTTTT.

The chain combines TRBV7-6 with TRBJ2-7; 11 bases fit TRBD2. Losses at the gene ends were 3 bases for V and 5 bases for J; bases not matched to a gene: 0. The germline CDR1 and CDR2 sequences are SGHVS and FNYEAQ. The CDR3 runs to 13 residues. The CDR3 DNA sequence: TGTGCCAGCAGCTTGGGACTAGCGGACGAGCAGTACTTC. This codes for CASSLGLADEQYF.

This CDR3 is CASSEASLRDTQYF. The DNA of the CDR3 is TGTGCCAGCAGTGAAGCTTCTTTAAGAGATACGCAGTATTTT. This chain joins TRBV6-1 and TRBJ2-3; D is undetermined. The CDR3 runs 14 residues. V lost 0 bases, J lost 5 bases, and 9 bases lay in between. Per the germline V gene, CDR1 is MNHNS and CDR2 is SASEGT.

CDR3 region: CASGPGQGSNEQFF. The CDR3 region has the DNA TGTGCCAGCGGACCGGGACAGGGTAGCAATGAGCAGTTCTTC. The J gene is TRBJ2-1, the V gene TRBV25-1; the match to TRBD1 covers 9 bases. V dropped 8 bases and J dropped 6; count of bases not matched to a gene: 8. Looked up from germline, CDR1 is MGHDK and CDR2 is SYGVNS. The CDR3 consists of 14 residues.

V and J are TRBV6-5 and TRBJ2-7, with D possibly being TRBD2 (5 bases). The germline V gene encodes CDR1 MNHEY and CDR2 SVGAGI. This CDR3 has 12 amino acids. V shed 2 bases and J shed 5 bases, with 7 bases lying between them. The CDR3 DNA reads TGTGCCAGCAGTTACCCCGGGAACGAGCAGTACTTC. Amino acids: CASSYPGNEQYF.

The chain is built from TRBV6-6 and TRBJ2-7; 12 bases agree with TRBD2. V lost 2 bases to trimming and J lost 2 bases; unmatched junction nucleotides: 4. There are 16 residues in the CDR3. Germline V lookup: CDR1 MNHNY, CDR2 SVGAGI (reference sequence). CDR3: CASSYPRTSGTYEQYF. In DNA form, the CDR3 reads TGTGCCAGCAGTTACCCTCGGACTAGCGGGACCTACGAGCAGTACTTC.

This clone was counted only a few times. The chain recombines TRBV7-3 with TRBJ2-2, with D unclear. Trimming stripped 1 base from V and 7 bases from J, with 4 bases between. CDR1 is SGHTA and CDR2 is FQGTGA in the germline V gene. The CDR3 runs 12 residues. CDR3 sequence (DNA): TGTGCCAGCAGCTTAAGTCTCGGGGAGCTGTTTTTT. Its protein product is CASSLSLGELFF. Full variable domain (missing parts from reference TRBV7-3 and TRBJ2-2): GAGVSQTPSNKVTEKGKYVELRCDPISGHTALYWYRQSLGQGPEFLIYFQGTGAADDSGLPNDRFFAVRPEGSVSTLKIQRTERGDSAVYLCASSLSLGELFFGEGSRLTVL.

The V and J genes are TRBV7-6 and TRBJ2-1; D not resolved. The CDR3 totals 14 residues. V was cut by 4 bases and J by 4 bases, with 11 bases left in between. Germline V gene lookup returns CDR1 SGHVS and CDR2 FNYEAQ. CDR3 region: CASSWSSGYNEQFF. CDR3 bases: TGTGCCAGCAGCTGGAGTTCGGGTTACAATGAGCAGTTCTTC.

The rearrangement links TRBV18 to TRBJ1-2; D is unclear. CDR1 is KGHSH, CDR2 LQKENI, per germline. V lost 3 bases and J 1 base, leaving 12 bases between the germline ends. The CDR3 is 15 residues long. In DNA, the CDR3 is TGTGCCAGCTCACCCGGATTCCCAGTTAACTATGGCTACACCTTC. Protein sequence: CASSPGFPVNYGYTF.

The chain combines TRBV5-4 with TRBJ2-7; TRBD1 aligns across 9 bases. The V gene's germline CDR1 is SGHNT and CDR2 YYREEE (reference sequence). V shed 4 bases and J 5 bases; nucleotides not matched to a gene: 7. The CDR3 has 14 residues. CDR3 amino acids: CASSGGTGIDEQYF. CDR3 nucleotide sequence: TGTGCCAGCAGCGGGGGGACAGGGATCGACGAGCAGTACTTC.

This chain uses TRBV10-3 with TRBJ1-6; TRBD1 is a possible D gene (6 bases). The CDR3 totals 16 residues. With 6 bases removed from V and 4 bases from J, the gap between germline ends came to 16 bases. From germline, CDR1 is ENHRY and CDR2 SYGVKD. CDR3 DNA sequence: TGTGCCATCAGCCAGGACAGTCTTCTGTATAATTCACCCCTCCACTTT. Protein: CAISQDSLLYNSPLHF.

Points on this clone: This sample includes further DNA sequences coding for the same CDR3. The chain couples TRBV4-1 to TRBJ2-7; D ambiguous. V lost 1 base and J 3 bases, leaving 7 bases between the germline ends. Germline V gene lookup returns CDR1 MGHRA and CDR2 YSYEKL. CDR3 length equals 13 residues. CDR3 bases: TGCGCCAGCAGCCAAGGGTTAGACTACGAGCAGTACTTC. Translating it yields CASSQGLDYEQYF.

This rearrangement joins TRBV29-1 to TRBJ1-1, with a tentative D call TRBD1 (5 bases). V was trimmed by 7 bases and J by 6 bases, leaving 21 bases between them. This CDR3 is built from 14 residues. Germline CDR1 is SQVTM and CDR2 is ANQGSEA. The CDR3 region has the DNA TGCAGCGCCCGCTCCCTAGACAGCGACTCTGAAGCTTTCTTT. Its translation is CSARSLDSDSEAFF.

V and J are TRBV5-4 and TRBJ1-1, with D unclear. CDR1 and CDR2 (germline): SGHNT, YYREEE (reference sequence). The CDR3 is made up of 17 amino acids. V lost 0 bases and J lost 4, with 19 bases in between. The CDR3 DNA follows: TGTGCCAGCAGCTTGGGAGACACCGTGGCAGGCCTCACTGAAGCTTTCTTT. It yields the protein CASSLGDTVAGLTEAFF.

V gene TRBV5-1 combines with J gene TRBJ2-7, with D unresolved. Germline CDR1 SGHRS, CDR2 YFSETQ. This CDR3 contains 13 residues. The germline V and J ends were trimmed by 2 bases and 2 bases, with 8 bases remaining between them. The CDR3 sequence: CASSFDQTYEQYF. The CDR3 nucleotides are TGCGCCAGCAGCTTTGACCAGACCTACGAGCAGTACTTC.

The rearrangement joins TRBV19 to TRBJ2-1; 7 bases agree with TRBD2. Germline V gives CDR1 LNHDA, CDR2 SQIVND (reference sequence). The CDR3 runs to 15 residues. After removal of 5 bases from V and 4 bases from J, the junction contained 8 bases not matched to a gene. CDR3 sequence (DNA): TGTGCCAGTAGTGTACTAGCGACGTCTTACAATGAGCAGTTCTTC. It translates to CASSVLATSYNEQFF.

J is TRBJ1-2 and V is TRBV29-1, with D possibly being TRBD1 (5 bases). Germline CDR1 SQVTM, CDR2 ANQGSEA. V was clipped by 6 bases and J by 3 bases, with 11 bases between them. The CDR3 runs 12 residues. CDR3 coding DNA: TGCAGCGTGGAGGGGCGAGACTATGGCTACACCTTC. This gives the protein CSVEGRDYGYTF.

This clone came up a few times. The chain employs TRBV7-6 and TRBJ1-1, with a possible D match to TRBD1 (5 bases). Trimming pared 3 bases from V and 6 bases from J, leaving 14 bases between. Germline V gene data show CDR1 as SGHVS and CDR2 as FNYEAQ. The length of the CDR3 is 14 residues. In nucleotides, the CDR3 is TGTGCCAGCAGCTTTTCGGGGGGACCGTCTGAAGCTTTCTTT. This translates into CASSFSGGPSEAFF.

This chain links TRBV19 with TRBJ2-7, with 12 bases aligning to TRBD2. Trimming cost V 5 bases and J 3 bases; bases outside gene matches: 11. The germline gives CDR1 LNHDA, CDR2 SQIVND (reference sequence). The CDR3 has 17 amino acids. The CDR3 DNA reads TGTGCCAGTAGTCCCCGAATGACTAGCGGGAGTATCTACGAGCAGTACTTC. Its translation: CASSPRMTSGSIYEQYF.

This rearrangement joins TRBV6-4 to TRBJ2-1; 13 bases fit TRBD2. This CDR3 region has 15 residues. With V trimmed by 5 bases and J by 6 bases, 4 bases remained unmatched. Germline loops: CDR1 MRHNA, CDR2 SNTAGT. In DNA, the CDR3 is TGTGCCAGCAGTTTCACTAGCGGGGGGGTCAATGAGCAGTTCTTC. Its translation: CASSFTSGGVNEQFF.

V and J are TRBV7-8 and TRBJ2-3; 9 nucleotides match TRBD2. Germline V lookup: CDR1 SGHVS, CDR2 FQNEAQ. CDR3 length: 15 residues. The junction had 2 bases not matched to a gene; V was cut back by 0 bases and J by 4 bases. The CDR3 reads CASSLALAGPDTQYF. The DNA of the CDR3 is TGTGCCAGCAGCTTAGCCCTAGCGGGGCCAGATACGCAGTATTTT.